This T cell receptor (beta chain) was sequenced during a study of blood T cell repertoires in COVID-19. Across the whole study: Samples taken during acute and convalescent COVID-19 were collected in the United States, Italy and Spain.

TCRdb's table, derived via immunoSEQ multiplex PCR, lists solely in-frame clones and lacks some. The sample lists about 370,000 clones, approximately 92% seen once, with about 1% in the top ten. As to this clone: This sample includes further DNA sequences coding for the same CDR3.

Germline V gives CDR1 LNHDA, CDR2 SQIVND (reference sequence). Between the trimmed V and J ends, which lost 1 base and 2 bases, there was a span of 9 bases. This CDR3 contains 14 residues. The sequencing input was PBMCs or T cells enriched from blood (not recorded which). The TCR originated in a man between 18 and 35 years old who had recovered from COVID-19. The chain has TRBV19 and TRBJ2-7, with D maybe TRBD2 (5 bases). The CDR3 region has the DNA TGTGCCAGTAGTATAGGTACGGGGACCTACGAGCAGTACTTC. Translated, it gives CASSIGTGTYEQYF.